The clone carrying this T cell receptor (beta chain) was observed many times. The antigen remains unidentified. The source of the sample is a study of T cell repertoires in cytomegalovirus infection. Study-wide background: Epitope selection comprised recently identified HLA-C-restricted CMV epitopes and well-studied HLA-B-restricted CMV epitopes. CMV infection together with matching HLA type was indicated by public TCR beta signatures.

TCRdb re-derived calls from the reads in MiXCR, one entry per CDR3 protein. The table records about 900,000 distinct CDR3 sequences, 31% of them present only once. Per germline, CDR1 ENHRY and CDR2 SYGVKD. The CDR3 length is 15 residues. The ends lost 6 bases at V and 3 bases at J; junction bases unmatched: 4. The chain combines TRBV10-3 with TRBJ2-3, with 12 positions matching TRBD2. Sequences were derived from cultured CD8+ T cells from PBMCs, sampled from culture after CMV antigen stimulation. This clonotype was obtained from a human donor in good health (CMV status not recorded). Some clones in this sample may be carry-over from other donors' samples. DNA for the CDR3: TGTGCCATCAGGATGACTAGCGGGGGAACAGATACGCAGTATTTT. Its translation: CAIRMTSGGTDTQYF.